This TCR beta chain was sequenced for a study of shared clonotypes between healthy human individuals (dated by TCRdb to 2020 to 2022). Broadly, across the study: Three men and two women, aged 18 to 49 years, made up the cohort. For each donor, CD4 naive and CD4 memory were each given three plates, CD8 naive was given two plates, and CD8 memory was given one plate. Each donor's leukapheresis produced roughly between roughly 0.94 and 9.5 billion PBMCs. Libraries were prepared and TCR repertoires were sequenced by different laboratories using diverse techniques, in order to increase sequencing depth and limit assay-specific biases. To estimate repertoire size and how much clonotype sharing occurs between individuals, the study deeply sequenced the blood TCR repertoires of five healthy adults.

The study at large found these results: Compared with non-shared clonotypes, clonotypes shared by all four sorted-subset donors had higher generation probabilities. Larger estimated clonotype richness was generally found for naive subsets than for memory subsets. Pairwise subsampling indicated that sequencing depth was expected to affect the degree of clonotype sharing among donors. Because the study included a small number of donors, the genetic and exposure-history diversity represented was limited. Rarefaction of sorted-subset datasets indicated incomplete sequencing despite the large sequencing depth. When a handful of donors were compared, the shared fraction of clonotypes was 5% to 6.5% for naive CD4, approximately 3.5% for naive CD8, 2.3% for memory CD4, and roughly 0.43% for memory CD8. Sampling was restricted to blood, and TCR repertoires in tissues likely differ from the TCR repertoires found in blood.

Donors were healthy HIV-negative adults with no recently reported acute infections or vaccinations. Every donor was a Caucasian adult residing in Nashville, Tennessee, USA. CD4+ T cells were enriched by magnetic negative selection; naive cells were then positively selected on CD45RA, and the negative fraction formed the memory subset. After blood collection by leukapheresis, PBMCs were isolated using Ficoll-Histopaque density gradient centrifugation and then cryopreserved in the vapor phase of liquid nitrogen. Analytical flow cytometry was used to check the purity and quantity of every magnetically sorted T cell population. Each sorted fraction had its genomic DNA isolated and then quantified by UV absorbance on a Nanodrop 2000c. Unmatched junction bases come to 6, with V trimmed by 3 bases and J by 2 bases. Based on the germline V gene, the CDR1 and CDR2 sequences are WSHSY and SAAADI. Inclusive of the bounding cysteine and phenylalanine, the CDR3 is 15 residues long. The DNA shown is the 45-base CDR3, in frame from base 1.

TCR CDR3 regions were amplified from genomic DNA by multiplex PCR using the deep immunoSEQ assay. Extracted genomic DNA from each cell subset was distributed evenly across all wells of several immunoSEQ 96-well plates, and each plate was treated as a replicate. For sorted subsets, each replicate PCR was loaded with around 220 ng genomic DNA, equivalent to 30,000 or so T cell genomes. The purified libraries were quantified using a Qubit 3.0 fluorometer, sized with a Bioanalyzer 2100, and then quantified again using the KAPA Library Quantification kit. Each immunoSEQ 96-well plate was sequenced on its own single-read 150-cycle Illumina NextSeq 550 flow cell. Processing in the source paper ran as follows. Because the immunoSEQ output held only junctional sequences and lacked quality scores, the filtering could not match the filtering applied to full-length reads. To assign V/J genes and CDR3, sequences were annotated using PyIR, a Python wrapper for IgBLAST v1.9, with IMGT germline references. Reads were removed for weak V/J assignments (E-value above 1e-6), missing CDR3, stop codons, out-of-frame junctions, or ambiguous translated residues. V3J clonotypes were defined as sequences sharing the same inferred V gene, J gene, and CDR3 amino acid sequence. Percentage overlap between repertoires was calculated by dividing the number of shared unique clonotypes by the size of the smaller repertoire. RTK rarefaction, the Chao1 estimator, and Recon v2.1 estimates of unobserved clonotypes were used to assess repertoire richness. Generation probabilities were computed with OLGA for all TCRbeta clonotypes obtained by the gDNA method from a few donors. TCRdb's version of the immuneACCESS table is confined to in-frame rearrangements and falls short of the full clone set. An unresolved V gene accounts for under half of the shortfall where checked; the remainder is of unknown origin. V, J and clone size were drawn from that table, and D and trimming were deduced from the DNA. Counted in this sample were 2 million to 2.5 million clones; less than 95% of them appeared once. Approximately 0.39% of the sample comes from the top ten.

Worth noting for this clone: Its specific antigen is unknown. No much larger clonotype is one base removed from it; base qualities were not supplied.

The rearrangement joined TRBV10-2 to TRBJ1-2, and 7 junctional nucleotides match TRBD1. The TCR comes from a man between 18 and 35 years old in good health. Some clones in this sample may be carry-over from other donors' samples. Sequenced sample: naive CD4+ T cells from PBMCs. The cell subset or site label, read with the paper, signifies: CD45RA+ positively selected. The CDR3 reads as follows: CASSDLRGQNYGYTF. The bases are TGCGCCAGCAGTGATCTGAGGGGACAGAACTATGGCTACACCTTC.